This TCR beta chain was profiled in a study of prognosis after radiotherapy for stage I lung cancer. Study details: Medical inoperability was the status assigned to all non-small cell lung cancer patients. The patients comprised 10 to 15 men and about 6 women, spanning ages about 53 to 84 and having a median of about 76 years.

In its sample, this clonotype was seen many times. The antigen is unknown. By two-round multiplex PCR, the TCR beta CDR3 was amplified from genomic DNA. Gene-specific TRBV and TRBJ primers were used in PCR round one. One entry per CDR3 protein, called by TCRdb with MiXCR from the multiplex PCR reads. Among roughly 17,000 distinct CDR3 sequences, around 30% were seen once, and the ten largest hold approximately 31%. Germline lookup yields CDR1 SGHTA and CDR2 FQGNSA. The ends were cut back, 1 base at V and 4 bases at J, with 10 bases in the middle. The CDR3 totals 14 residues. Node negativity on CT and PET/CT was present in all patients, alongside an absence of prior chemotherapy, radiotherapy or other malignancies. Findings of the study overall: Reportedly, TRBV and TRBJ gene usage differed by presence of metastases in patients.

This clonotype originated in a donor of 50 years or more with non-small cell lung cancer. Specimen: PBMCs, collected before or after stereotactic body radiation therapy (not recorded which). This chain links TRBV7-2 with TRBJ1-1; perhaps TRBD1 as D (5 bases). CDR3 sequence: CASSLESGGTEAFF. The CDR3 DNA reads as TGTGCCAGCAGCTTAGAGTCCGGGGGCACTGAAGCTTTCTTT.